Listed below are T cell receptor beta chains from one sample, sequenced in a study of control samples from healthy donors and cancer patients. Clones were read by immunoSEQ multiplex PCR, and TCRdb kept only the in-frame ones, dropping some. The sample lists around 67,000 clones, roughly 90% occurring once. The specimen was PBMCs. These receptors were taken from a man aged 60-69 years with colorectal cancer. The CDR3 runs from the conserved cysteine through the conserved F or W. A D gene is named only where the DNA matches it firmly. Size values are once, few and many counts, or a class for expanded clones, and some rows have none.

V gene	CDR3 length	D gene	clone size	J gene	CDR3 DNA	CDR3 protein
TRBV19	14	-	-	TRBJ2-1	TGTGCCAGTCGCTTAGGGTACTCCTACAATGAGCAGTTCTTC	CASRLGYSYNEQFF
TRBV7-8	17	TRBD1	-	TRBJ1-2	TGTGCCAGCAGGAAAGACAGGGGGCAAACTAATAACTATGGCTACACCTTC	CASRKDRGQTNNYGYTF
TRBV30	13	-	-	TRBJ1-1	TGTGCCTGGAGTCTGGGGTGGGACACTGAAGCTTTCTTT	CAWSLGWDTEAFF
TRBV25-1	12	TRBD1	-	TRBJ1-5	TGTGCCAGCAAGGGACAGGGTCAGCCCCAGCATTTT	CASKGQGQPQHF
TRBV5-1	15	-	once	TRBJ2-3	TGCGCCAGCAGCTTGTGGGGGTCTGGCACAGATACGCAGTATTTT	CASSLWGSGTDTQYF
TRBV2	17	-	-	TRBJ2-2	TGTGCCAGCAGTGAATGGGTAAGGACAGTAAGACCCCGGGAGCTGTTTTTT	CASSEWVRTVRPRELFF
TRBV14	15	TRBD2	-	TRBJ2-3	TGTGCCAGCAGCCCTCCGGGGAGGGGCAGCGATACGCAGTATTTT	CASSPPGRGSDTQYF
TRBV3-1/TRBV3-2	12	-	-	TRBJ2-5	TGTGCCAGCACCGGCCGACGGGAGACCCAGTACTTC	CASTGRRETQYF
TRBV28	13	-	-	TRBJ1-4	TGTGCCAGCAAACAGGGCCCTAATGAAAAACTGTTTTTT	CASKQGPNEKLFF
TRBV19	14	TRBD1	-	TRBJ1-5	TGTGCCAGTAGTTTGACAGGGTACAATCAGCCCCAGCATTTT	CASSLTGYNQPQHF
TRBV7-6	14	TRBD1	-	TRBJ2-7	TGTGCCAGCAGCTTAGCCAGGGGGCATGGCGAGCAGTACTTC	CASSLARGHGEQYF
TRBV5-1	14	-	-	TRBJ2-7	TGCGCCAGCAGCCCGCCCGAGTCCTCCTACGAGCAGTACTTC	CASSPPESSYEQYF
TRBV20-1	11	-	-	TRBJ1-1	TGCAGTGCTAGATTGAACACTGAAGCTTTCTTT	CSARLNTEAFF
TRBV9	14	-	-	TRBJ1-2	TGTGCCAGCAGCGTTCCCGGGACGGCTTATGGCTACACCTTC	CASSVPGTAYGYTF
TRBV4-1	17	-	-	TRBJ2-6	TGCGCCAGCAGCCTGAACCCACAGGTATCTGGGGCCAACGTCCTGACTTTC	CASSLNPQVSGANVLTF
TRBV2	15	-	once	TRBJ1-4	TGTGCCAGCAGTGAAGGGGGGCTGGCTAATGAAAAACTGTTTTTT	CASSEGGLANEKLFF
TRBV7-9	13	-	few	TRBJ1-5	TGTGCCAGCAGCTTAAGCGAAGCCGGGGCCCAGCATTTT	CASSLSEAGAQHF
TRBV4-3	16	TRBD1	-	TRBJ2-7	TGCGCCAGCAGCCAAGAGGAGGACAGGGGTACCTACGAGCAGTACTTC	CASSQEEDRGTYEQYF
TRBV7-9	16	-	-	TRBJ2-2	TGTGCCAGCAGCTCAACAGGGAGGGCAAACACCGGGGAGCTGTTTTTT	CASSSTGRANTGELFF
TRBV12-3/TRBV12-4	12	-	-	TRBJ2-1	TGTGCCAGCAGTTTAGCAGGGTTTGAGCAGTTCTTC	CASSLAGFEQFF
TRBV6-6	11	-	-	TRBJ1-2	TGTGCCAGCAGCCCAACTCGGGGCTACACCTTC	CASSPTRGYTF
TRBV7-2	13	TRBD2	-	TRBJ2-3	TGTGCCAGCAGGTCGGGGGGGCCGGATACGCAGTATTTT	CASRSGGPDTQYF
TRBV4-2	16	TRBD2	-	TRBJ2-3	TGTGCCAGCAGCCAGATAGCGGGGCCGAGCACAGATACGCAGTATTTT	CASSQIAGPSTDTQYF
TRBV7-8	15	TRBD2	-	TRBJ2-3	TGTGCCAGCATAACGACTAGCGGCAACACAGATACGCAGTATTTT	CASITTSGNTDTQYF
TRBV5-1	16	TRBD2	-	TRBJ2-5	TGCGCCAGCAGCTTGGCCATGGGAGGGTGGCAAGAGACCCAGTACTTC	CASSLAMGGWQETQYF
TRBV18	15	-	-	TRBJ2-7	TGTGCCAGCTCACCAGGCGCGTCGTTAGCCTACGAGCAGTACTTC	CASSPGASLAYEQYF
TRBV6-1	16	-	few	TRBJ1-1	TGTGCCAGCAGTGAGTCTTATCGGGGAACGGACACTGAAGCTTTCTTT	CASSESYRGTDTEAFF
TRBV5-5	13	-	-	TRBJ1-2	TGTGCCAGCAGCCAAAGGGTAGACTATGGCTACACCTTC	CASSQRVDYGYTF
TRBV5-1	14	-	-	TRBJ2-2	TGCGCCAGCTCGAACAGGACGAGCACCGGGGAGCTGTTTTTT	CASSNRTSTGELFF
TRBV30	19	TRBD1	-	TRBJ1-5	TGTGCCTGGACCCCCCCGGACAGGGCAAGGAGGAATAGCAATCAGCCCCAGCATTTT	CAWTPPDRARRNSNQPQHF
TRBV9	14	-	-	TRBJ2-5	TGTGCCAGCAGCGTAGACGATAGCGGCAGGACCCAGTACTTC	CASSVDDSGRTQYF
TRBV5-6	15	-	-	TRBJ2-7	TGTGCCAGCAGCCCTGAAGGGGGGACTACCTACGAGCAGTACTTC	CASSPEGGTTYEQYF
TRBV19	15	TRBD1	-	TRBJ1-1	TGTGCCAGTACGAGACCGGGACAGGGGCGGGCTGAAGCTTTCTTT	CASTRPGQGRAEAFF
TRBV28	14	TRBD1	-	TRBJ1-6	TGTGCCAGCAGTCACGACAGGGAGGATTCACCCCTCCACTTT	CASSHDREDSPLHF
TRBV9	14	-	-	TRBJ2-5	TGTGCCAGCAGCGAAACCGGGACAACGGAGACCCAGTACTTC	CASSETGTTETQYF
TRBV5-1	11	-	-	TRBJ2-1	TGCGCCAGCAGTTTAACCAATGAGCAGTTCTTC	CASSLTNEQFF
TRBV7-8	13	-	-	TRBJ2-2	TGTGCCAGCAGGGAGGTTAACACCGGGGAGCTGTTTTTT	CASREVNTGELFF
TRBV29-1	11	-	-	TRBJ1-1	TGCAGCGTTCGGGGGGGGACTGAAGCTTTCTTT	CSVRGGTEAFF
TRBV2	13	TRBD2	few	TRBJ2-3	TGTGCCAGCAGCTTGGGACTAGCGGGTACGCAGTATTTT	CASSLGLAGTQYF
TRBV4-2	14	-	-	TRBJ1-4	TGTGCCAGCAGCCAAGAAAGGGAGGGTGAAAAACTGTTTTTT	CASSQEREGEKLFF
TRBV5-1	16	TRBD1	-	TRBJ2-3	TGCGCCAGCAGCTTGGCAGGGGGCACCCCCACAGATACGCAGTATTTT	CASSLAGGTPTDTQYF
TRBV18	13	-	-	TRBJ1-5	TGTGCCAGCTCACCCGGGACAAACCAGCCCCAGCATTTT	CASSPGTNQPQHF
TRBV7-2	16	-	once	TRBJ2-7	TGTGCCAGCAGCTTAGCGTCCAAGCAGCCGACCTACGAGCAGTACTTC	CASSLASKQPTYEQYF
TRBV18	14	TRBD1	few	TRBJ1-6	TGTGCCAGCTCACCCCAGGGGGTTGCTTCACCCCTCCACTTT	CASSPQGVASPLHF
TRBV4-1	11	-	-	TRBJ1-4	TGCGCCAGCACCCCAGGTGAAAAACTGTTTTTT	CASTPGEKLFF
TRBV27	17	-	-	TRBJ1-6	TGTGCCAGCAGTTTCGGGCAGGTGGGGACCAATAATTCACCCCTCCACTTT	CASSFGQVGTNNSPLHF
TRBV2	14	-	-	TRBJ1-1	TGTGCCAGCAGGCGGTCGGGCACGAACACTGAAGCTTTCTTT	CASRRSGTNTEAFF
TRBV28	15	-	-	TRBJ1-1	TGTGCCAGCAGTTTCGTCGGGGGAGAGAACACTGAAGCTTTCTTT	CASSFVGGENTEAFF
TRBV9	15	TRBD1	-	TRBJ1-5	TGTGCCAGCAGCGCGGGACAGGGCAGCAATCAGCCCCAGCATTTT	CASSAGQGSNQPQHF
TRBV19	14	TRBD1	-	TRBJ1-5	TGTGCCAGTAGTATAAGCAGGGGGGGTCAGCCCCAGCATTTT	CASSISRGGQPQHF
TRBV7-9	13	-	-	TRBJ1-1	TGTGCCAGCGGGACCGGGAGGGTGACTGAAGCTTTCTTT	CASGTGRVTEAFF